Following are 3 T cell receptor beta chains from one sample sequenced in a study of blood T cell repertoires in COVID-19. TCRdb keeps only in-frame clones here, not all; method: immunoSEQ multiplex PCR. The repertoire includes over 120,000 clones, about nine tenths of them detected once, and less than 5.5% sits in the top ten. Sequenced sample: PBMCs or T cells enriched from blood (not recorded which). These receptors originate from a man aged 50-59 years who had recovered from COVID-19.

This chain uses TRBV9 with TRBJ2-5; D might be TRBD2 (5 bases). CDR3 length equals 17 residues. Trimming left V 0 bases short and J 5 bases short, with 20 bases between. Germline V gives CDR1 SGDLS, CDR2 YYNGEE. The CDR3 loop is CASSVDRASIRGETQYF. The CDR3 DNA is TGTGCCAGCAGCGTAGATAGGGCGAGCATTCGAGGGGAGACCCAGTACTTC.

The chain recombines TRBV24-1 with TRBJ2-3; D ambiguous. The V end lost 6 bases, the J end lost 8 bases, and 11 bases lay between the germline ends. This CDR3 contains 12 residues. Germline loops: CDR1 KGHDR, CDR2 SFDVKD. The CDR3 region is CATSLTGLTQYF. CDR3 coding DNA: TGTGCCACCAGTTTGACTGGTCTTACGCAGTATTTT.

V usage is TRBV27 and J usage is TRBJ2-7; possible D gene TRBD1, 6 bases. The CDR3 covers 15 residues. Germline CDR1 reads MNHEY; CDR2 reads SMNVEV (reference sequence). V lost 5 bases to trimming and J lost 4 bases, with 18 bases between them. The CDR3, as DNA: TGTGCCAGCAGTCTCTACCGAACAGGGATTTACGAGCAGTACGTC. Its translation is CASSLYRTGIYEQYV.